The 10 T cell receptor beta chains reported below all come from one sample, sequenced in a study of cytomegalovirus exposure and HLA in healthy donors (dated by TCRdb to about 2017). The receptor library was made with the immunoSEQ multiplex PCR assay. Not all clones reach the TCRdb copy of this immuneACCESS table, which keeps in-frame sequences only. Checked studies attribute under half of the gap to unresolved V genes and leave the rest unexplained. The sample table holds fewer than 200,000 clones, of which roughly 80% were seen once. The ten largest clonotypes hold about 3% of the sample. Sequenced: PBMCs. The origin of the receptors is a woman in her late teens or twenties in good health and CMV-seropositive.

This rearrangement joins TRBV5-1 to TRBJ1-1; 7 bases are a match to TRBD1. The CDR3 sequence is 15 residues long. Unmatched junction bases numbered 5, after V lost 0 bases and J lost 3 bases. CDR1 and CDR2 (germline): SGHRS, YFSETQ. As DNA, the CDR3 is TGCGCCAGCAGCTTGGCCGGCAGGGGGGACACTGAAGCTTTCTTT. Its translation: CASSLAGRGDTEAFF.

This chain uses TRBV5-4 with TRBJ2-1; TRBD1 matches 8 bases. The ends lost 1 base at V and 6 bases at J; junction bases unmatched: 3. The CDR3 length is 14 residues. Germline-derived CDR1 and CDR2 are SGHNT and YYREEE (reference sequence). The CDR3 region has the DNA TGTGCCAGCAGCTTGCCGACAGGGGTCAATGAGCAGTTCTTC. This gives the protein CASSLPTGVNEQFF.

This rearrangement joins TRBV19 to TRBJ1-2, with TRBD1 identical over 9 bases. After removal of 6 bases from V and 0 bases from J, the junction contained 11 bases not matched to a gene. This CDR3 contains 17 residues. CDR1 and CDR2 (germline): LNHDA, SQIVND (reference sequence). CDR3 sequence reads: CASSTTGGAGTNYGYTF. The DNA for the CDR3 is TGTGCCAGTAGCACTACAGGGGGCGCAGGCACTAACTATGGCTACACCTTC.

The gene calls are TRBV6-5 and TRBJ1-2; D is ambiguous. The CDR3 is 15 residues long. The V gene's germline CDR1 is MNHEY and CDR2 SVGAGI. Trimming removed 7 bases at V and 0 bases at J, with 15 bases between. CDR3 sequence reads: CASTPRGGSNYGYTF. CDR3 nucleotide sequence: TGTGCCAGCACCCCACGGGGTGGCTCTAACTATGGCTACACCTTC.

V gene TRBV10-3 combines with J gene TRBJ1-5; perhaps TRBD1 as D (6 bases). The V end lost 10 bases, the J end lost 4 bases, and 17 bases lay between the germline ends. Germline CDR1 is ENHRY and CDR2 is SYGVKD. The CDR3 runs 14 residues. The CDR3 DNA is TGTGCCACCTCAGGAAAGGGGGTAAATCAGCCCCAGCATTTT. It yields the protein CATSGKGVNQPQHF.

The chain recombines TRBV19 with TRBJ1-6, with D tentatively TRBD1 (5 bases). Looked up from germline, CDR1 is LNHDA and CDR2 is SQIVND (reference sequence). This CDR3 is 15 amino acids long. V lost 5 bases and J lost 7, with 15 bases in between. The CDR3 loop is CASSGQGLGNSPLHF. Here the CDR3 DNA reads TGTGCCAGTAGTGGGCAGGGACTTGGAAATTCACCCCTCCACTTT.

This clone was counted only a few times. The rearrangement joins TRBV7-2 to TRBJ1-5; D is ambiguous. The V end was cut by 5 bases, the J end by 6 bases, with 14 bases between. CDR1 and CDR2 from the germline V gene are SGHTA and FQGNSA. The CDR3 runs to 14 residues. Here the CDR3 DNA reads TGTGCCAGCAGCCTAGGCCAAGCCGGTCAGCCCCAGCATTTT. This encodes CASSLGQAGQPQHF.

The sample holds a few counts of this clone. This CDR3 is CASSPERTSGHNEQFF. The CDR3 DNA reads TGTGCCAGCAGCCCGGAAAGGACTAGCGGCCACAATGAGCAGTTCTTC. The V gene is TRBV7-6, the J gene TRBJ2-1; 10 bases agree with TRBD2. CDR1 is SGHVS and CDR2 is FNYEAQ in the germline V gene. Trimming cost V 5 bases and J 5 bases; bases outside gene matches: 9. This CDR3 is built from 16 residues.

This clone is a singleton in its sample. The rearrangement links TRBV6-5 to TRBJ1-1, with D unclear. Germline V gene data show CDR1 as MNHEY and CDR2 as SVGAGI. The CDR3 has 13 amino acids. Deletions cut 0 bases from V and 6 bases from J, with 8 bases between. CDR3 in amino acids: CASSYSTRAEAFF. CDR3 nucleotides: TGTGCCAGCAGTTACTCGACGAGGGCTGAAGCTTTCTTT.

The rearrangement uses TRBV9 and TRBJ1-1; TRBD1 aligns across 9 bases. This CDR3 has 16 amino acids. V shed 3 bases and J 9 bases; nucleotides not matched to a gene: 15. Germline V gives CDR1 SGDLS, CDR2 YYNGEE. The CDR3 reads CASSGPQIPGQGKAFF. The CDR3, as DNA: TGTGCCAGCAGCGGGCCTCAGATCCCGGGACAGGGTAAAGCTTTCTTT.